These 2 T cell receptor beta chains came from one sample sequenced in a study of shared T cell receptors in the human thymus. TCRdb keeps only in-frame clones here, not all; method: immunoSEQ multiplex PCR. The data show 500,000 to 850,000 clones, around 87% seen once. The same sample was also used in a study of human thymus T cells.

Sequenced sample: thymocytes. All receptors derive from a boy in the first two years of life with a congenital heart defect.

The V gene is TRBV13, the J gene TRBJ2-7; TRBD1 is a possible D gene (5 bases). The CDR3 loop spans 13 amino acids. From germline, CDR1 is PRHDT and CDR2 FYEKMQ (reference sequence). Trimming stripped 3 bases from V and 3 bases from J, with 9 bases between. CDR3 residues: CASSFKGLYEQYF. DNA of the CDR3: TGTGCCAGCAGCTTCAAGGGGCTCTACGAGCAGTACTTC.

The rearrangement joins TRBV7-9 to TRBJ2-7; TRBD1 matches at 11 bases. The germline gives CDR1 SEHNR, CDR2 FQNEAQ (reference sequence). This CDR3 spans 14 amino acids. V lost 4 bases, J lost 5 bases, and 4 bases stayed unmatched. CDR3 sequence reads: CASSSGQGDDEQYF. CDR3 bases: TGTGCCAGCAGCTCGGGACAGGGGGACGACGAGCAGTACTTC.